The present T cell receptor (beta chain) was sequenced within a study of blood T cell repertoires in COVID-19. Background on the study: The study drew acute and convalescent COVID-19 samples from the United States, Italy and Spain. T cells, B-cell-depleted T cells, or PBMCs supplied cDNA or gDNA.

Data came from immunoSEQ multiplex PCR; TCRdb stores just in-frame clones and leaves some out. Among some 330,000 clones listed, approximately 88% were seen once. Cohorts were based on clinical histories the participants reported. Symptom resolution, clearance, or two negative PCRs marked donors in Cohort 3 as recovered. Germline values: CDR1 LGHDT, CDR2 YNNKEL (reference sequence). After removal of 6 bases from V and 6 bases from J, the junction contained 9 bases not matched to a gene. CDR3 length: 15 amino acids. The source material was PBMCs or T cells enriched from blood (not recorded which). The chain recombines TRBV3-1 (or the pseudogene TRBV3-2) with TRBJ1-4; TRBD1 matches 8 bases. This clonotype was sampled from a man aged 25-45 years who had recovered from COVID-19. The CDR3: CASSPYGTGDEKLFF. The CDR3 DNA reads as TGTGCCAGCAGTCCCTACGGGACAGGCGATGAAAAACTGTTTTTT.